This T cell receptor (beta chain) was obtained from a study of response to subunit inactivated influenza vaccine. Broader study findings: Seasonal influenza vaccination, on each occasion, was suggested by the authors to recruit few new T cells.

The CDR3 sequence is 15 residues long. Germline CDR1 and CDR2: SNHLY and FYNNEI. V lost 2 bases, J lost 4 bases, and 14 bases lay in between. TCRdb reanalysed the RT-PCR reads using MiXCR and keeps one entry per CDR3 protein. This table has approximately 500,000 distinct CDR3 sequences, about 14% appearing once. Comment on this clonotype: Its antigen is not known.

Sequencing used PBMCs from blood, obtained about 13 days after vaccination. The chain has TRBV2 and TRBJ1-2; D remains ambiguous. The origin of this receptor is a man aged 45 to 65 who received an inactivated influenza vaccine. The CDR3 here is CASSESDGVFYGYTF. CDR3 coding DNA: TGTGCCAGCAGTGAATCGGACGGAGTCTTCTATGGCTACACCTTC.